Listed below are T cell receptor beta chains from one sample, sequenced in a study of beta chain features in type 1 diabetes. Sequenced by immunoSEQ multiplex PCR; TCRdb stores in-frame clones only, minus some. The sample consists of approximately 600,000 clones, over 10% of them appearing once. Sequences were obtained from naive CD4+ T cells from blood. The receptors derive from a man aged 25 to 45 with type 1 diabetes. CDR3s include the opening cysteine and the closing phenylalanine or tryptophan. A D gene is named only where the DNA matches it firmly. Clone size is stated in some rows and not others, as once, few, many or a class when expanded.

>TRBV11-2|TRBD2|TRBJ2-7|few
TGTGCCAGCAGCTTAGATCAAGCTAGCGGGGGCCTCGAGCAGTACTTC
CASSLDQASGGLEQYF
>TRBV5-4|TRBD1|TRBJ2-5|few
TGTGCCAGCAGCGTATCAGGGGGCCGCCAAGAGACCCAGTACTTC
CASSVSGGRQETQYF
>TRBV25-1|TRBD2|TRBJ2-2|few
TGTGCCAGCAGTAAGCGGGGGTACACCGGGGAGCTGTTTTTT
CASSKRGYTGELFF
>TRBV4-2|TRBD2|TRBJ2-6|few
TGTGCCAGCAGCCCCCGGGGGGTGACCTCTGGGGCCAACGTCCTGACTTTC
CASSPRGVTSGANVLTF
>TRBV19|-|TRBJ2-3|few
TGTGCCAGTAGTGCCTCTAGCCCAGATACGCAGTATTTT
CASSASSPDTQYF
>TRBV7-2|-|TRBJ2-5|few
TGTGCCAGCAGCTTAGCGGGGGGCGGCCTACCCCAAGAGACCCAGTACTTC
CASSLAGGGLPQETQYF
>TRBV23-1|-|TRBJ1-5|few
TGCGCCAGCAGTCAAGCGCGTGGGGGTCAGCCCCAGCATTTT
CASSQARGGQPQHF
>TRBV7-2|-|TRBJ2-7|few
TGTGCCAGCAGCTTAGCGCTGGGCGAGGGAGACGAGCAGTACTTC
CASSLALGEGDEQYF
>TRBV7-9|-|TRBJ2-5|-
TGTGCCAGCAGCCAAGACGGGGGAAGTACCCAGTACTTC
CASSQDGGSTQYF
>TRBV28|-|TRBJ1-6|-
TGTGCCAGCAGTTTACGCAGGGGCGGATCGAATTCACCCCTCCACTTT
CASSLRRGGSNSPLHF
>TRBV29-1|-|TRBJ1-2|-
TGCAGCGTTGCCCGCCATTTGACAGCCCACAACTATGGCTACACCTTC
CSVARHLTAHNYGYTF
>TRBV4-3|-|TRBJ2-7|-
TGCGCCAGCAGCCTCCCGATAGGGCAGTACGAGCAGTACTTC
CASSLPIGQYEQYF
>TRBV9|TRBD2|TRBJ2-1|-
TGTGCCAGCAGCGAAGCGGGGGGGCCTATGGAGCAGTTCTTC
CASSEAGGPMEQFF
>TRBV9|TRBD2|TRBJ2-3|few
TGTGCCAGCAGCTCCCCCCGTGGTAGCGGGGGTGCGACAGATACGCAGTATTTT
CASSSPRGSGGATDTQYF
>TRBV11-2|TRBD1|TRBJ1-2|few
TGTGCCAGCAGCGTCCGGACAGGGTTCGATGGCTACACCTTC
CASSVRTGFDGYTF
>TRBV5-1|-|TRBJ1-1|-
TGCGCCAGCAGGCTTGCTCCTCCTACAGCGGAAGCTTTCTTT
CASRLAPPTAEAFF
>TRBV9|-|TRBJ2-7|-
TGTGCCAGCAGCCTGACTCAGCTTGTCCACGAGCAGTACTTC
CASSLTQLVHEQYF
>TRBV6-5|-|TRBJ2-3|few
TGTGCCAGCAGTTACTCGCGCTACACTAGCACAGATACGCAGTATTTT
CASSYSRYTSTDTQYF
>TRBV14|TRBD1|TRBJ2-7|-
TGTGCCAGCAGTCTTACCGGGACAGTATACGAGCAGTACTTC
CASSLTGTVYEQYF
>TRBV9|TRBD2|TRBJ2-3|-
TGTGCCAGCAGCAAGAGCGGGGCCTTCCCAGATACGCAGTATTTT
CASSKSGAFPDTQYF
>TRBV5-4|-|TRBJ2-6|few
TGTGCCAGCAGCTTGGCGGGCAGCTCTGGGGCCAACGTCCTGACTTTC
CASSLAGSSGANVLTF
>TRBV6-5|TRBD1|TRBJ2-7|-
TGTGCCAGCAGTTACTTCCCCGGGACAGGGCCCTACGAGCAGTACTTC
CASSYFPGTGPYEQYF
>TRBV9|-|TRBJ2-7|-
TGTGCCAGCAGCCTTGGTGGGGGGAAGGCCTACGAGCAGTACTTC
CASSLGGGKAYEQYF
>TRBV6-5|-|TRBJ1-4|few
TGTGCCAGCAGTTCCACAGGGCTAACTAATGAAAAACTGTTTTTT
CASSSTGLTNEKLFF
>TRBV5-1|-|TRBJ2-1|-
TGCGCCAGCAGCTTGGGTGCGGTTTCCAATGAGCAGTTCTTC
CASSLGAVSNEQFF
>TRBV7-8|TRBD1|TRBJ2-2|-
TGTGCCAGCAGCTTATCCCGGACAGGGAACACCGGGGAGCTGTTTTTT
CASSLSRTGNTGELFF
>TRBV9|-|TRBJ2-7|-
TGTGCCAGCAGCGTAAGCAGTCAGGTGGGCTACGAGCAGTACTTC
CASSVSSQVGYEQYF
>TRBV10-3|-|TRBJ2-6|few
TGTGCCATTCTGACTGGCTTTGGCTCTGGGGCCAACGTCCTGACTTTC
CAILTGFGSGANVLTF
>TRBV5-1|-|TRBJ2-3|few
TGCGCCAGCAGCCGCCAACAGGGCCCGGGCACAGATACGCAGTATTTT
CASSRQQGPGTDTQYF
>TRBV6-1|TRBD1|TRBJ1-2|-
TGTGCCAGCAGTGAGTCAGTCGGGGGACAGAGCTATGGCTACACCTTC
CASSESVGGQSYGYTF
>TRBV15|-|TRBJ2-7|few
TGTGCCACCAGCAGAGCCCAGCCAACCTACGAGCAGTACTTC
CATSRAQPTYEQYF
>TRBV27|-|TRBJ2-1|-
TGTGCCAGCAGTACCAACCGGGACAAGCATGAGCAGTTCTTC
CASSTNRDKHEQFF
>TRBV18|-|TRBJ1-6|-
TGTGCCAGCTCCCCTGGACAGTCCCGGCTGCCCCTCCACTTT
CASSPGQSRLPLHF
>TRBV29-1|TRBD1|TRBJ1-2|few
TGCAGCGTTGGCCGGGACAGGGGTGGCTACACCTTC
CSVGRDRGGYTF
>TRBV7-2|-|TRBJ2-5|-
TGTGCCAGCAGCTTATCTGGCCTAGAGCAAGAGACCCAGTACTTC
CASSLSGLEQETQYF
>TRBV7-3|TRBD2|TRBJ2-3|few
TGTGCCAGCAGCTTAACACTAACGGGACTAGCGGGCGCAGATACGCAGTATTTT
CASSLTLTGLAGADTQYF
>TRBV7-2|-|TRBJ1-1|-
TGTGCCAGCAGCTTAGGGTCCGGTAGCATGAACACTGAAGCTTTCTTT
CASSLGSGSMNTEAFF
>TRBV4-2|-|TRBJ2-7|-
TGTGCCAGCAGTCTTAGCGGTTCCTACGAGCAGTACTTC
CASSLSGSYEQYF
>TRBV9|-|TRBJ2-7|-
TGTGCCAGCAGCGTAGGGCCAGATACAGGGTCCTACGAGCAGTACTTC
CASSVGPDTGSYEQYF
>TRBV25-1|TRBD1|TRBJ2-7|-
TGTGCCAGCAGCTTAGAGGGACAGGGGGCCCACGAGCAGTACTTC
CASSLEGQGAHEQYF
>TRBV9|-|TRBJ1-2|-
TGTGCCAGCAGCGTAGTACCGGGGAACTATGGCTACACCTTC
CASSVVPGNYGYTF
>TRBV29-1|-|TRBJ1-1|-
TGCAGCGTGGGGGAGTTCACTGAAGCTTTCTTT
CSVGEFTEAFF
>TRBV9|TRBD1|TRBJ2-3|-
TGTGCCAGCAGCTCCACCGGACAGGGTAATTCAGATACGCAGTATTTT
CASSSTGQGNSDTQYF
>TRBV7-2|TRBD1|TRBJ2-7|-
TGTGCCAGCAGCTGGGGACAGGGGTACGAGCAGTACTTC
CASSWGQGYEQYF
>TRBV2|-|TRBJ2-3|few
TGTGCCAGCAGCCGAGGGAGCGATACGCAGTATTTT
CASSRGSDTQYF
>TRBV6-4|TRBD2|TRBJ2-1|few
TGTGCCAGCAGTGATTCCTGGACTAGCGGCAATGAGCAGTTCTTC
CASSDSWTSGNEQFF
>TRBV20-1|-|TRBJ2-5|few
TGCAGTGCTAGGACAGGCGGAACCCAGTACTTC
CSARTGGTQYF
>TRBV9|TRBD1|TRBJ2-2|few
TGTGCCAGCAGCGTAGGGATCGGGACAGGCAACACCGGGGAGCTGTTTTTT
CASSVGIGTGNTGELFF
>TRBV29-1|TRBD2|TRBJ2-3|-
TGCAGCGTTGAACGGGGAGGGACGGTCGCCACAGATACGCAGTATTTT
CSVERGGTVATDTQYF
>TRBV7-2|-|TRBJ2-1|-
TGTGCCAGCAGCTTAGGCGGGGCAGGGGCCGGCAATGAGCAGTTCTTC
CASSLGGAGAGNEQFF
>TRBV30|-|TRBJ1-6|few
TGTGCCTGGAGTTCCGGGGGCGGAAGGTTATATTCACCCCTCCACTTT
CAWSSGGGRLYSPLHF
>TRBV4-3|-|TRBJ1-2|-
TGCGCCAGCAGCCAAGATACGGGAAGAAACTATGGCTACACCTTC
CASSQDTGRNYGYTF